A single T cell receptor beta chain is shown here with its context. Its target is not known. The method was immunoSEQ multiplex PCR; TCRdb's version includes in-frame clones alone and lacks a portion of them. The repertoire has 25,000 to 35,000 clones, 79% of them found once; the top ten carry around 3.5%. V lost 7 bases, J lost 4 bases, and 5 bases stayed unmatched. The germline V gene has CDR1 MNHEY and CDR2 SVGAGI. The CDR3 has 14 residues. The time point: peripheral blood 6 weeks after treatment start. Each patient gave between 1 and 8 samples of peripheral blood mononuclear cells, which were collected pretreatment and during treatment. The sample comes from a study of PD-L1 blockade in urothelial cancer. Across the whole study: Timepoints chosen for blood analysis were 3 weeks (second dose) and 6 weeks after treatment start. Study-level points and caveats: At 3 weeks on treatment, tumor-associated clones expanded more with durable benefit.

The sample here was PBMCs, taken around atezolizumab (anti-PD-L1) treatment. V and J are TRBV6-5 and TRBJ2-3; 10 bases are a match to TRBD2. This TCR came from a man aged 65-85 years with urothelial cancer. CDR3: CASKPGLASDTQYF. CDR3 DNA: TGTGCCAGCAAACCGGGACTAGCGTCAGATACGCAGTATTTT.